The 20 T cell receptor beta chains below come from one sample, sequenced in a study of blood T cell repertoires in COVID-19. Profiling relied on immunoSEQ multiplex PCR, and the TCRdb table lists in-frame clones only, not all of them. The sample includes some 180,000 clones, around nine tenths of them seen just once. The specimen sequenced was peripheral blood. The receptors derive from a man aged 55 to 70 with active or convalescent COVID-19.

The chain is built from TRBV19 and TRBJ2-2; TRBD2 agrees at 8 bases. CDR1 and CDR2 from the germline V gene are LNHDA and SQIVND (reference sequence). CDR3 size: 16 residues. V was pared by 5 bases and J by 6 bases, with 11 bases of the junction left unmatched. The CDR3 reads CASSPLASGGAGELFF. The CDR3 DNA reads as TGTGCCAGTAGTCCCCTGGCGAGCGGGGGAGCCGGGGAGCTGTTTTTT.

The chain recombines TRBV7-6 with TRBJ2-3, with 7 nucleotides matching TRBD1. Germline CDR1 reads SGHVS; CDR2 reads FNYEAQ. The junction had 17 bases not matched to a gene; V was cut back by 5 bases and J by 3 bases. The CDR3 has 18 amino acids. The CDR3 is CASSQIKGQRYSTDTQYF. CDR3 sequence (DNA): TGTGCCAGCAGCCAAATTAAGGGACAGCGGTATTCGACAGATACGCAGTATTTT.

The chain joins TRBV11-3 to TRBJ2-2; 7 bases align to TRBD1. J was trimmed by 4 bases and V by 4 bases; bases with no gene match: 3. The CDR3 totals 14 residues. Germline V CDR1 and CDR2: SGHNT, YENEEA. In DNA form, the CDR3 reads TGTGCCAGCAGCTACAGGGGTGGCACCGGGGAGCTGTTTTTT. It translates to CASSYRGGTGELFF.

The V and J genes are TRBV6-5 and TRBJ2-3, with 7 nucleotides matching TRBD2. The germline gives CDR1 MNHEY, CDR2 SVGAGI. CDR3 length equals 13 residues. The V and J ends lost 10 bases and 2 bases, in that order; junction bases with no gene match: 6. The CDR3 sequence: CATWGGDTDTQYF. The CDR3 nucleotides are TGTGCCACTTGGGGGGGGGACACAGATACGCAGTATTTT.

This clone was detected a few times. This chain joins TRBV5-4 and TRBJ2-7; 13 bases agree with TRBD2. Trimming at V came to 2 bases and at J to 4 bases, leaving 3 bases not matched to a gene. The CDR3 has 15 residues. Germline loops: CDR1 SGHNT, CDR2 YYREEE (reference sequence). The CDR3 DNA reads as TGTGCCAGCAGCTTCGGACTAGCGGGGGAATACGAGCAGTACTTC. Translated, it gives CASSFGLAGEYEQYF.

This clone has a handful of counts. CDR3 loop: CASSQGVRNTIYF. CDR3 nucleotide sequence: TGTGCCAGCAGCCAAGGTGTCAGAAACACCATATATTTT. This chain links TRBV3-1 (or the pseudogene TRBV3-2) with TRBJ1-3; D is unresolved. This CDR3 has 13 residues. V lost 1 base and J 5 bases, leaving 6 bases between the germline ends. The germline V gene encodes CDR1 LGHDT and CDR2 YNNKEL (reference sequence).

The chain employs TRBV27 and TRBJ2-3; D perhaps matches TRBD2 (10 bases). Trimming took off 8 bases at V and 2 bases at J, with 26 bases between the two ends. CDR1 and CDR2 from the germline V gene are MNHEY and SMNVEV (reference sequence). CDR3 size: 18 residues. CDR3 sequence (DNA): TGTGCCAGCCGATCCGGGACAGGGAGCGGGAGGGTCACAGATACGCAGTATTTT. Translating gives CASRSGTGSGRVTDTQYF.

The chain has TRBV6-2 or TRBV6-3 and TRBJ2-3; 11 bases are a match to TRBD2. The CDR3 totals 15 residues. Per the germline V gene, CDR1 is MNHEY and CDR2 is SVGEGT. V trimming: 4 bases; J trimming: 5 bases; junction bases outside the gene matches: 5. The CDR3 sequence: CASSFTSGGKDTQYF. CDR3 sequence (DNA): TGTGCCAGCAGTTTTACTAGCGGGGGAAAAGATACGCAGTATTTT.

This clone has a count of ten or more. This chain uses TRBV4-1 with TRBJ1-2, with no clear D. CDR1 is MGHRA and CDR2 is YSYEKL in the germline V gene. V shed 4 bases and J shed 5 bases, with 11 bases lying between them. The CDR3 covers 13 residues. This chain's CDR3 is CASSPLGRYGYTF. DNA for the CDR3: TGCGCCAGCAGCCCTCTAGGCCGGTATGGCTACACCTTC.

The chain links TRBV5-5 to TRBJ2-5; 9 bases agree with TRBD1. The CDR3 runs to 16 residues. Unmatched junction bases numbered 11, after V lost 4 bases and J lost 4 bases. Germline CDR1 and CDR2: SGHKS and YYEKEE (reference sequence). In nucleotides, the CDR3 is TGTGCCAGCAGCGGGGGCTGGGACAGGGTGACAGAGACCCAGTACTTC. Encoded protein: CASSGGWDRVTETQYF.

The chain combines TRBV7-9 with TRBJ1-4, with a weak D call TRBD1 (6 bases). Germline lookup yields CDR1 SEHNR and CDR2 FQNEAQ (reference sequence). The length of the CDR3 is 16 residues. Trimming stripped 2 bases from V and 8 bases from J, with 18 bases between. DNA for the CDR3: TGTGCCAGCAGCTTAACACCGGGACAACCGGGGGAAAAACTGTTTTTT. Residues: CASSLTPGQPGEKLFF.

J is TRBJ1-2 and V is TRBV5-5, with a possible D match to TRBD1 (6 bases). The length of the CDR3 is 15 residues. V lost 2 bases to trimming and J lost 2 bases, with 13 bases between them. CDR1 and CDR2 (germline): SGHKS, YYEKEE (reference sequence). The CDR3 protein is CASSFWTDLNYGYTF. The CDR3 nucleotides are TGTGCCAGCAGCTTTTGGACAGATTTAAACTATGGCTACACCTTC.

The gene calls are TRBV6-5 and TRBJ2-7, with TRBD1 matching over 7 bases. The CDR3 is made up of 15 amino acids. The trim removed 2 bases at V and 1 base at J, leaving 5 bases unmatched. Per germline, CDR1 MNHEY and CDR2 SVGAGI. The CDR3 DNA reads TGTGCCAGCAGTTACCAAGGGGGCCAGTCCTACGAGCAGTACTTC. Protein product: CASSYQGGQSYEQYF.

The chain carries TRBV3-1 (or the pseudogene TRBV3-2) and TRBJ1-6; maybe TRBD1 (6 bases). There are 14 residues in the CDR3. V gave up 4 bases and J gave up 10 bases, with 14 bases separating them. Germline loops: CDR1 LGHDT, CDR2 YNNKEL (reference sequence). The chain's CDR3 is CASSLTDRDSPLHF. In nucleotides, the CDR3 is TGTGCCAGCAGCCTTACGGACAGAGACTCACCCCTCCACTTT.

The genes are TRBV5-1 and TRBJ2-5; possible D gene TRBD2, 6 bases. The V gene's germline CDR1 is SGHRS and CDR2 YFSETQ. V gave up 0 bases and J gave up 4 bases, with 10 bases separating them. This CDR3 spans 14 amino acids. Written as DNA, the CDR3 is TGCGCCAGCAGCTTGGTGGAGGGGAGAGAGACCCAGTACTTC. It encodes CASSLVEGRETQYF.

V gene TRBV27 combines with J gene TRBJ2-7; weak D call: TRBD2 (5 bases). Germline lookup yields CDR1 MNHEY and CDR2 SMNVEV (reference sequence). V gave up 6 bases and J gave up 2 bases, with 11 bases separating them. The CDR3 consists of 13 residues. The DNA of the CDR3 is TGTGCCAGCAGCGGGGTTTGGACCTACGAGCAGTACTTC. Translated: CASSGVWTYEQYF.

The chain employs TRBV5-1 and TRBJ2-3, with TRBD1 matching 8 bases. Unmatched junction bases numbered 6, after V lost 0 bases and J lost 3 bases. The CDR3 spans 16 residues. Germline lookup yields CDR1 SGHRS and CDR2 YFSETQ. CDR3 nucleotide sequence: TGCGCCAGCAGCTTGGAAGGACAGGGCGTAACAGATACGCAGTATTTT. This gives the protein CASSLEGQGVTDTQYF.

The rearrangement joins TRBV19 to TRBJ1-4; 7 bases are shared with TRBD1. The CDR3 sequence is 14 residues long. Trimming at V came to 6 bases and at J to 2 bases, leaving 3 bases not matched to a gene. Per the germline V gene, CDR1 is LNHDA and CDR2 is SQIVND (reference sequence). The CDR3 nucleotides read TGTGCCAGTAGCCCGACAGGGACTAATGAAAAACTGTTTTTT. Translated, it gives CASSPTGTNEKLFF.

The chain has TRBV3-1 (or the pseudogene TRBV3-2) and TRBJ2-1, with D possibly matching TRBD2 (5 bases). CDR1 and CDR2 from the germline V gene are LGHDT and YNNKEL (reference sequence). Trimming shortened V by 0 bases and J by 10 bases, and 13 bases separated the two germline ends. The CDR3 spans 14 residues. Here the CDR3 reads CASSQDYGVGEQFF. In DNA form, the CDR3 reads TGTGCCAGCAGCCAAGATTACGGGGTCGGAGAGCAGTTCTTC.

This clone was detected once. The chain combines TRBV2 with TRBJ1-5; the match to TRBD1 covers 7 bases. With V trimmed by 7 bases and J by 3 bases, 6 bases remained unmatched. The CDR3 is made up of 14 amino acids. Germline lookup yields CDR1 SNHLY and CDR2 FYNNEI. The CDR3 nucleotides read TGTGCCAGCATCCTCGACAGGGACAATCAGCCCCAGCATTTT. This encodes CASILDRDNQPQHF.